This TCR beta chain derives from a study of blood T cells in healthy people across ages. For the study at large: About one barcoded beta molecule per two T cells was the capture yield of template switching. Regarding the study as a whole: Shifts in expanded clonotypes may have been confounded by donor CMV status, which was unknown.

This clonotype was recorded at least ten times. Its antigen is still unknown. Between the trimmed V and J ends, which lost 6 bases and 3 bases, there was a span of 13 bases. This CDR3 region has 14 residues. CDR1 SGHKS and CDR2 YYEKEE come from the germline V gene (reference sequence). A second 7 to 11 cycle PCR used barcoded and J-beta primers. Carrying 12 random nucleotides, a template-switch adaptor labeled each individual cDNA molecule. MiXCR was run by TCRdb on the 5' RACE reads, yielding one entry per CDR3 protein. The sample gives 710,000 or so distinct CDR3 sequences, roughly 32% of which show up once; 15% is in the top ten.

The receptor comes from a woman older than 75 in good health. The sample consisted of blood. This sequence joins TRBV5-5 and TRBJ2-1; D remains ambiguous. In DNA form, the CDR3 reads TGTGCCAGCATCCCGGATAGAAGCTACAATGAGCAGTTCTTC. Protein product: CASIPDRSYNEQFF. Supplemented by reference TRBV5-5 and TRBJ2-1, the full variable domain reads DAGVTQSPTHLIKTRGQQVTLRCSPISGHKSVSWYQQVLGQGPQFIFQYYEKEERGRGNFPDRFSARQFPNYSSELNVNALLLGDSALYLCASIPDRSYNEQFFGPGTRLTVL.